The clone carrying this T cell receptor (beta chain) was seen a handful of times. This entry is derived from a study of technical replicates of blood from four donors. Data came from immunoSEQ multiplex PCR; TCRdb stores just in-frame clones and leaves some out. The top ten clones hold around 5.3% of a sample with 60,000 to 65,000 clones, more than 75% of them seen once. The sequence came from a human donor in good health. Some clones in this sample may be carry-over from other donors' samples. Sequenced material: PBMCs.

CDR3: CASRTGPGVYGYTF. CDR3 DNA sequence: TGTGCCAGCAGAACAGGGCCTGGGGTCTATGGCTACACCTTC. This sequence joins TRBV2 and TRBJ1-2; D is perhaps TRBD1 (6 bases). The CDR3 is 14 amino acids. CDR1 SNHLY and CDR2 FYNNEI come from the germline V gene. Trimming took 6 bases from V and 4 from J, leaving 15 bases between them.